A single sample gave rise to the 27 T cell receptor beta chains below, sequenced in a study of blood T cell repertoires in COVID-19. Here immunoSEQ multiplex PCR was the method, and the copy in TCRdb shows in-frame clones only, minus some. The sample records about 210,000 clones, approximately 82% being singletons. The specimen sequenced was peripheral blood. These receptors all come from a man in his fifties or sixties with active or convalescent COVID-19.

This chain links TRBV25-1 with TRBJ2-2; D may be TRBD1 (6 bases). Germline V CDR1 and CDR2: MGHDK, SYGVNS. This CDR3 spans 15 amino acids. V was shortened by 2 bases and J by 3 bases, with 10 bases between the two germline ends. For the CDR3, the DNA is TGTGCCAGCAGTGAAGGGAACAGGGACACCGGGGAGCTGTTTTTT. Translated, it gives CASSEGNRDTGELFF.

This chain joins TRBV19 and TRBJ1-4, with 9 bases matching TRBD1. Unmatched junction bases numbered 4, after V lost 5 bases and J lost 3 bases. The CDR3 spans 15 residues. Germline lookup yields CDR1 LNHDA and CDR2 SQIVND (reference sequence). The CDR3 coding sequence is TGTGCCAGTAGTGCCCGGGACAGGGCTAATGAAAAACTGTTTTTT. Translated: CASSARDRANEKLFF.

This chain uses TRBV2 with TRBJ1-2; TRBD1 is a possible D gene (6 bases). This CDR3 has 14 residues. The V gene's germline CDR1 is SNHLY and CDR2 FYNNEI. V was shortened by 0 bases and J by 6 bases, with 11 bases between the two germline ends. CDR3 bases: TGTGCCAGCAGTGAAGCAGGACAGTTCGATGGCTACACCTTC. The encoded protein is CASSEAGQFDGYTF.

The chain links TRBV10-1 to TRBJ2-1, with a possible D match to TRBD2 (5 bases). The CDR3 is 12 amino acids. CDR1 WNHNN and CDR2 SYGVQD come from the germline V gene (reference sequence). V was cut by 6 bases and J by 5 bases, with 8 bases left in between. The CDR3 bases are TGCGCCAGCAGGGCGGGTAACAATGAGCAGTTCTTC. Its translation: CASRAGNNEQFF.

The chain combines TRBV19 with TRBJ2-2; D may be TRBD1 (6 bases). Germline lookup yields CDR1 LNHDA and CDR2 SQIVND (reference sequence). V was shortened by 6 bases and J by 2 bases, with 10 bases between the two germline ends. This CDR3 comprises 14 residues. The CDR3, as DNA: TGTGCCAGTAGCCAACAGGGTAACACCGGGGAGCTGTTTTTT. It translates to CASSQQGNTGELFF.

V usage is TRBV5-1 and J usage is TRBJ1-5; 7 nucleotides align to TRBD1. Germline V lookup: CDR1 SGHRS, CDR2 YFSETQ. After removal of 2 bases from V and 7 bases from J, the junction contained 3 bases not matched to a gene. The CDR3 extends over 13 amino acids. The CDR3 nucleotides are TGCGCCAGCAGCTTTGACAGGGACCAGCCCCAGCATTTT. Residues: CASSFDRDQPQHF. Supplemented by reference TRBV5-1 and TRBJ1-5, the full variable domain reads KAGVTQTPRYLIKTRGQQVTLSCSPISGHRSVSWYQQTPGQGLQFLFEYFSETQRNKGNFPGRFSGRQFSNSRSEMNVSTLELGDSALYLCASSFDRDQPQHFGDGTRLSIL.

CDR3 amino acids: CASQGGAGNIQYF. CDR3 bases: TGTGCCAGTCAAGGGGGCGCGGGAAACATTCAGTACTTC. V usage is TRBV6-6 and J usage is TRBJ2-4; TRBD1 matches at 7 bases. CDR1 is MNHNY, CDR2 SVGAGI, per germline (reference sequence). The CDR3 covers 13 residues. J was trimmed by 6 bases and V by 9 bases; bases with no gene match: 8.

The gene calls are TRBV5-1 and TRBJ1-6, with TRBD1 identical over 10 bases. The germline V gene has CDR1 SGHRS and CDR2 YFSETQ. After removal of 2 bases from V and 7 bases from J, the junction contained 3 bases not matched to a gene. The CDR3 runs 15 residues. The CDR3 reads CASSFGTGENSPLHF. The CDR3 nucleotides read TGCGCCAGCAGCTTCGGGACAGGGGAAAATTCACCCCTCCACTTT. The full variable domain, its missing parts supplied by reference TRBV5-1 and TRBJ1-6, is KAGVTQTPRYLIKTRGQQVTLSCSPISGHRSVSWYQQTPGQGLQFLFEYFSETQRNKGNFPGRFSGRQFSNSRSEMNVSTLELGDSALYLCASSFGTGENSPLHFGNGTRLTVT.

This clone was seen once. The chain couples TRBV3-1 (or the pseudogene TRBV3-2) to TRBJ2-3; 13 positions agree with TRBD2. This CDR3 contains 15 residues. The V segment lost 3 bases and the J segment 6 bases; nucleotides outside the gene matches: 3. CDR1 and CDR2 from the germline V gene are LGHDT and YNNKEL (reference sequence). CDR3 bases: TGTGCCAGCAGCCACGAGACTAGCGGGAGGGATACGCAGTATTTT. Its protein product is CASSHETSGRDTQYF.

The V and J genes are TRBV6-6 and TRBJ2-3; perhaps TRBD2 as D (6 bases). Germline CDR1 and CDR2: MNHNY and SVGAGI (reference sequence). This CDR3 contains 14 residues. Trimming removed 4 bases from V and 6 bases from J, with 14 bases in between. CDR3 residues: CASSLPGLGDTQYF. The CDR3 DNA sequence: TGTGCCAGCAGTTTACCGGGACTTGGGGATACGCAGTATTTT.

DNA for the CDR3: TGTGCCAGCTCAGCTACAGGGATCTACGAGCAGTACGTC. This codes for CASSATGIYEQYV. The chain carries TRBV18 and TRBJ2-7; a weak D match, TRBD1 (6 bases). This CDR3 has 13 residues. Trimming left V 5 bases short and J 3 bases short, with 11 bases between. Looked up from germline, CDR1 is KGHSH and CDR2 is LQKENI.

This rearrangement joins TRBV28 to TRBJ1-6; 7 nucleotides line up with TRBD1. Trimming removed 5 bases from V and 10 bases from J; junction bases left unmatched: 14. Germline CDR1 MDHEN, CDR2 SYDVKM. This CDR3 is 16 amino acids long. For the CDR3, the DNA is TGTGCCAGCAGTCCCCTGGCAGGGACAGCTAGGTCACCCCTCCACTTT. Protein sequence: CASSPLAGTARSPLHF.

CDR3 region: CATSSNIRGGSYNEQFF. CDR3 coding DNA: TGTGCCACCAGCAGCAATATTAGGGGGGGCTCCTACAATGAGCAGTTCTTC. This chain joins TRBV15 and TRBJ2-1; TRBD2 is a possible D gene (7 bases). V lost 3 bases and J lost 0, with 15 bases in between. The CDR3 runs 17 residues. Germline V lookup: CDR1 LNHNV, CDR2 YYDKDF (reference sequence).

This chain links TRBV3-1 (or the pseudogene TRBV3-2) with TRBJ2-3, with 8 bases aligning to TRBD2. J was trimmed by 2 bases and V by 6 bases; bases with no gene match: 10. The CDR3 totals 16 residues. Germline assignment: CDR1 LGHDT and CDR2 YNNKEL (reference sequence). CDR3 sequence: CASRHGGGGHTDTQYF. Written as DNA, the CDR3 is TGTGCCAGCAGACATGGCGGCGGGGGGCACACAGATACGCAGTATTTT.

The chain carries TRBV10-3 and TRBJ2-1; D possibly corresponds to TRBD1 (5 bases). V was trimmed by 0 bases and J by 7 bases, leaving 10 bases between them. Germline V gene sequence: CDR1 ENHRY, CDR2 SYGVKD. The CDR3 runs 14 residues. The chain's CDR3 is CAISESPRVNEQFF. The DNA of the CDR3 is TGTGCCATCAGTGAGTCTCCCAGGGTTAATGAGCAGTTCTTC.

Here the CDR3 reads CASSQAGQPNEKLFF. The DNA for the CDR3 is TGTGCCAGCAGCCAAGCGGGACAACCTAATGAAAAACTGTTTTTT. The chain employs TRBV4-2 and TRBJ1-4, with a weak D call TRBD1 (6 bases). The V and J ends lost 1 base and 3 bases respectively, with 9 bases between them. CDR3 size: 15 residues. Germline CDR1 LGHNA, CDR2 YNFKEQ.

The chain combines TRBV9 with TRBJ2-5, with 7 bases that match TRBD2. From germline, CDR1 is SGDLS and CDR2 YYNGEE. The CDR3 has 16 amino acids. V gave up 3 bases and J gave up 5 bases; unmatched junction bases: 13. The CDR3 DNA reads TGTGCCAGCAGCGATTGGCCCCAGGGAGGGAGGGAGACCCAGTACTTC. This sequence encodes CASSDWPQGGRETQYF.

The chain uses TRBV20-1 and TRBJ2-1; D remains ambiguous. Germline values: CDR1 DFQATT, CDR2 SNEGSKA (reference sequence). The CDR3 covers 11 residues. Trimming removed 6 bases at V and 5 bases at J, with 8 bases between. CDR3 nucleotides: TGCAGTGCAAGTCCGGACAATGAGCAGTTCTTC. It codes for CSASPDNEQFF.

The CDR3 region is CASSARSGQTMNTGELFF. CDR3 DNA sequence: TGTGCCAGCAGTGCGAGGTCGGGACAGACAATGAACACCGGGGAGCTGTTTTTT. The genes are TRBV5-6 and TRBJ2-2; TRBD1 aligns across 7 bases. The CDR3 has 18 residues. The ends lost 5 bases at V and 1 base at J; junction bases unmatched: 14. Per germline, CDR1 SGHDT and CDR2 YYEEEE.

V usage is TRBV9 and J usage is TRBJ2-3; 8 nucleotides agree with TRBD2. The germline V gene encodes CDR1 SGDLS and CDR2 YYNGEE. The CDR3 runs to 15 residues. V gave up 4 bases and J gave up 6 bases; unmatched junction bases: 10. The CDR3 DNA reads TGTGCCAGCAGCCCGGGACTAGAGGTAGTCGATACGCAGTATTTT. Translating gives CASSPGLEVVDTQYF. The variable domain in full, completed from reference TRBV9 and TRBJ2-3, reads DSGVTQTPKHLITATGQRVTLRCSPRSGDLSVYWYQQSLDQGLQFLIQYYNGEERAKGNILERFSAQQFPDLHSELNLSSLELGDSALYFCASSPGLEVVDTQYFGPGTRLTVL.

A few counts support this clone. The CDR3 here is CASRSGADQPQHF. The CDR3 DNA follows: TGTGCCAGCAGATCAGGGGCCGACCAGCCCCAGCATTTT. The chain is built from TRBV2 and TRBJ1-5; D possibly corresponds to TRBD1 (6 bases). V dropped 6 bases and J dropped 7 bases, with 13 bases sitting between them. This CDR3 spans 13 amino acids. Germline-derived CDR1 and CDR2 are SNHLY and FYNNEI.

The chain combines TRBV23-1 with TRBJ1-3; the match to TRBD1 covers 7 bases. TRBV23-1 belongs to the ORF category, with a function that is uncertain. J lost 4 bases, V lost 3 bases, and 9 bases had no gene match. The CDR3 is 16 residues long. DNA of the CDR3: TGCGCCAGCAGTCAGGGCGAGACAGGGATAGGAAACACCATATATTTT. This gives the protein CASSQGETGIGNTIYF.

The chain couples TRBV7-2 to TRBJ2-7; 13 positions agree with TRBD2. CDR3 length equals 15 residues. Germline V gene sequence: CDR1 SGHTA, CDR2 FQGNSA. Losses at the gene ends were 1 base for V and 8 bases for J; bases not matched to a gene: 5. In DNA, the CDR3 is TGTGCCAGCAGCTTAGTTGGGACTAGCGGGGAAAAGCAGTACGTC. Its protein product is CASSLVGTSGEKQYV.

The V call is TRBV3-1 (or the pseudogene TRBV3-2), the J call TRBJ2-3; 11 nucleotides agree with TRBD2. The CDR3 is 19 amino acids. V was clipped by 3 bases and J by 0 bases; unmatched bases: 11. CDR1 is LGHDT, CDR2 YNNKEL, per germline (reference sequence). CDR3 in amino acids: CASSHRPSGRFSSTDTQYF. The CDR3 DNA follows: TGTGCCAGCAGCCACAGACCTAGCGGGAGGTTTTCTAGCACAGATACGCAGTATTTT.

The chain carries TRBV28 and TRBJ2-3, with 7 bases identical to TRBD2. The trim removed 5 bases at V and 5 bases at J, leaving 7 bases unmatched. Germline values: CDR1 MDHEN, CDR2 SYDVKM. The CDR3 spans 14 residues. The DNA for the CDR3 is TGTGCCAGCAGTGGGTCTAGCGGTAAAGATACGCAGTATTTT. Translation: CASSGSSGKDTQYF.

The genes are TRBV2 and TRBJ2-7; 10 nucleotides match TRBD2. CDR1 and CDR2 from the germline V gene are SNHLY and FYNNEI. The CDR3 contains 14 residues. V shed 4 bases, J shed 3 bases, and the junction held 3 bases outside the gene matches. The CDR3 is CASSGLAGDYEQYF. The CDR3 DNA sequence: TGTGCCAGCAGTGGCCTAGCGGGAGACTACGAGCAGTACTTC.

J is TRBJ1-4 and V is TRBV29-1, with 7 bases fitting TRBD1. Trimming at V came to 4 bases and at J to 10 bases, leaving 9 bases not matched to a gene. This CDR3 is 13 amino acids long. Germline-derived CDR1 and CDR2 are SQVTM and ANQGSEA. The CDR3 region is CSVAGQPGGKLFF. In DNA, the CDR3 is TGCAGCGTTGCTGGACAACCAGGGGGAAAACTGTTTTTT.